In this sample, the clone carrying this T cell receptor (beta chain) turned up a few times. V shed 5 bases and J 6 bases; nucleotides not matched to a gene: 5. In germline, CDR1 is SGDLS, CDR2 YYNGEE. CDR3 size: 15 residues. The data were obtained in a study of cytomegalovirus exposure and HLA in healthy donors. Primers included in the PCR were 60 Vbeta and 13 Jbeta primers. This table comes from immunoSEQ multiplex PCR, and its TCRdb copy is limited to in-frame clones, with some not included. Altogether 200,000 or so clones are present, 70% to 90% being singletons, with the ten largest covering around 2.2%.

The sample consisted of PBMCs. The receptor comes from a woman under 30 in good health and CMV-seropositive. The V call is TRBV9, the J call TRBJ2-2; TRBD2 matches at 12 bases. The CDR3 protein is CASRTGLAGSGELFF. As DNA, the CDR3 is TGTGCCAGCAGAACGGGACTAGCGGGTTCCGGGGAGCTGTTTTTT.